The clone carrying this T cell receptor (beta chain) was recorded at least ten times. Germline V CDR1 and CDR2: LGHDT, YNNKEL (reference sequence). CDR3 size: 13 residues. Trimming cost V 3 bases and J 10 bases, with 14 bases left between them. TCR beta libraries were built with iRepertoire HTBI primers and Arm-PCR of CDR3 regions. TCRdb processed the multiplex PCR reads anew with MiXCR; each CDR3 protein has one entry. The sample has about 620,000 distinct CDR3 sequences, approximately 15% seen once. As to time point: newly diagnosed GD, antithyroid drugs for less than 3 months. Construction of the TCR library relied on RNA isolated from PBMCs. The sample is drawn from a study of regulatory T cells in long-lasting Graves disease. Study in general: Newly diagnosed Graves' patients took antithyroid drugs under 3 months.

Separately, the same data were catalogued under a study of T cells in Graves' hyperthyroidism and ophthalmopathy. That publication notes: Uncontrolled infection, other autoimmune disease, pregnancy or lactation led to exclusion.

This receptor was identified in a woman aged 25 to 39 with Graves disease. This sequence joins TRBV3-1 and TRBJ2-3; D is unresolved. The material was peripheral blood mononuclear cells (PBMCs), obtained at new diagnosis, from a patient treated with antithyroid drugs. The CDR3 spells CASSHLESPSQYF. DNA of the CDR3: TGTGCCAGCAGCCACTTGGAGTCTCCTTCGCAGTATTTT.